This TCR beta chain comes out of a study of T cell changes during pregnancy in multiple sclerosis. CDR1 LGHNA and CDR2 YNFKEQ come from the germline V gene. The CDR3 covers 17 residues. The protocol was immunoSEQ multiplex PCR, while the TCRdb copy is restricted to in-frame clones and leaves out a portion. The data contain about 70,000 clones, 80% to 95% of them singletons. This rearrangement joins TRBV4-2 to TRBJ2-5, with 7 bases matching TRBD2. The J call may be mistaken, given a closer DNA end match to TRBJ2-7. Sequencing was performed on CD8+ T cells from peripheral blood mononuclear cells, taken in the third trimester of pregnancy. This TCR came from a female donor in good health, enrolled as a control in a pregnancy study. In nucleotides, the CDR3 is TGTGCCAGCAGCCAAGAGCTCGTGGACGGGGGGAGATACGAGCAGTACTTC. It codes for CASSQELVDGGRYEQYF.